This is a list of T cell receptor beta chains from one sample in a study of blood T cell repertoires in COVID-19. Only in-frame clones appear in the TCRdb table, and some are missing; sequencing was by immunoSEQ multiplex PCR. The repertoire holds 40,000 to 65,000 clones, with roughly four fifths as singletons. What was sequenced was peripheral blood. The receptor source for this set is a human donor in a cohort sampled during active COVID-19. The CDR3 runs from the conserved cysteine through the conserved F or W. The order of the fields is CDR3 length, D gene, V gene, clone size, J gene, CDR3 DNA, CDR3 protein. D genes are given only for firm matches. The size of a clone is reported for some rows only, either as once, few or many, or as a class for expanded clones.

length: 15; D: NA; V: TRBV7-2; size: NA; J: TRBJ2-5; DNA: TGTGCCAGCAGCTTAGCGAGGCGGAGTGGAGAGACCCAGTACTTC; CDR3: CASSLARRSGETQYF
length: 17; D: NA; V: TRBV27; size: NA; J: TRBJ1-4; DNA: TGTGCCAGCGGGTCGGGGGGCGCAGGGTGGAGTAATGAAAAACTGTTTTTT; CDR3: CASGSGGAGWSNEKLFF
length: 17; D: NA; V: TRBV7-6; size: NA; J: TRBJ2-1; DNA: TGTGCCAGCAGCGGATCGAGGAGGGGCGGTTCCTACAATGAGCAGTTCTTC; CDR3: CASSGSRRGGSYNEQFF
length: 15; D: TRBD1; V: TRBV27; size: NA; J: TRBJ1-5; DNA: TGTGCCAGCAGTTTATCGACAGGGGGTGATCAGCCCCAGCATTTT; CDR3: CASSLSTGGDQPQHF
length: 19; D: TRBD1; V: TRBV4-3; size: NA; J: TRBJ1-2; DNA: TGCGCCAGCAGCCAAGATAGCGGACAGGGGTTGGCTTCCCTGGGAGGCTACACCTTC; CDR3: CASSQDSGQGLASLGGYTF
length: 18; D: NA; V: TRBV3-1/TRBV3-2; size: NA; J: TRBJ2-6; DNA: TGTGCCAGCAGCCAAGATATTACTGGGAGCTCTGGGGCCAACGTCCTGACTTTC; CDR3: CASSQDITGSSGANVLTF
length: 13; D: NA; V: TRBV10-3; size: NA; J: TRBJ1-4; DNA: TGTGCCATCACCCCGGGAACTAATGAAAAACTGTTTTTT; CDR3: CAITPGTNEKLFF
length: 14; D: NA; V: TRBV3-1/TRBV3-2; size: NA; J: TRBJ2-3; DNA: TGTGCCAGCAGCCAAGCGGGGAGCACAGATACGCAGTATTTT; CDR3: CASSQAGSTDTQYF
length: 14; D: NA; V: TRBV28; size: once; J: TRBJ1-1; DNA: TGTGCCAGCTCTTCCCCCGGGATTCGCACTGAAGCTTTCTTT; CDR3: CASSSPGIRTEAFF
length: 15; D: TRBD2; V: TRBV18; size: NA; J: TRBJ2-1; DNA: TGTGCCAGCTCACCTCGGACTAGCGGGGATAATGAGCAGTTCTTC; CDR3: CASSPRTSGDNEQFF